This is a list of T cell receptor beta chains from one sample in a study of T cells after posttransplantation cyclophosphamide. Assay: immunoSEQ multiplex PCR; the TCRdb copy retains only in-frame clones and omits some. Counted here are about 3,700 clones, less than 85% occurring once; the ten biggest clones make up roughly three fifths. The starting material was PBMCs, obtained after allogeneic stem cell transplant with calcineurin inhibitor and methotrexate. The source is a female patient in her fifties who received an allogeneic stem cell transplant from an unrelated donor, was CMV-positive, and had acute and chronic GVHD. Some T cells may be provided by the graft donor. The CDR3 runs from the conserved cysteine through the conserved F or W. The order of the fields is V gene, clone size, D gene, J gene, CDR3 length, CDR3 DNA, CDR3 protein. A D gene is named only where the DNA matches it firmly. For some rows the clone size is stated as once, few or many, or as a class when expanded; others skip it.

V: TRBV13
size: once
D: NA
J: TRBJ1-2
length: 15
DNA: TGTGCCAGCAGTTCGACAGCCCTTTTGGGGTATGGCTACACCTTC
CDR3: CASSSTALLGYGYTF

V: TRBV25-1
size: NA
D: NA
J: TRBJ2-5
length: 13
DNA: TGTGCCAGCAGTTACGGACAGCAAGAGACCCAGTACTTC
CDR3: CASSYGQQETQYF

V: TRBV6-1
size: NA
D: NA
J: TRBJ1-6
length: 13
DNA: TGTGCCAGCAGTGTTCAATATAATTCACCCCTCCACTTT
CDR3: CASSVQYNSPLHF

V: TRBV28
size: NA
D: TRBD2
J: TRBJ2-3
length: 17
DNA: TGTGCCAGCAGTTTTCTTAGGAGCGGGAGAGGCACAGATACGCAGTATTTT
CDR3: CASSFLRSGRGTDTQYF

V: TRBV19
size: once
D: NA
J: TRBJ2-2
length: 15
DNA: TGTGCCAGTAATACAGGCTCCTCGAACACCGGGGAGCTGTTTTTT
CDR3: CASNTGSSNTGELFF

V: TRBV19
size: medium-sized
D: TRBD1
J: TRBJ1-4
length: 15
DNA: TGTGCCAGTAGTAAGACGGACAGGGCAGGAGAAAAACTGTTTTTT
CDR3: CASSKTDRAGEKLFF

V: TRBV28
size: NA
D: TRBD1
J: TRBJ1-5
length: 15
DNA: TGTGCCAGCAGACTAGAGGGGGCGGACAATCAGCCCCAGCATTTT
CDR3: CASRLEGADNQPQHF

V: TRBV6-5
size: few
D: TRBD2
J: TRBJ2-7
length: 15
DNA: TGTGCCAGCAGATCACTAGCGGGACCTTCCTACGAGCAGTACTTC
CDR3: CASRSLAGPSYEQYF

V: TRBV6-5
size: few
D: NA
J: TRBJ1-2
length: 13
DNA: TGTGCCAGCAGTTACGGACAAAACTATGGCTACACCTTC
CDR3: CASSYGQNYGYTF

V: TRBV19
size: NA
D: TRBD1
J: TRBJ2-3
length: 16
DNA: TGTGCCAGTAATGCCCTGAACGACAGGGAACCAGATACGCAGTATTTT
CDR3: CASNALNDREPDTQYF

V: TRBV6-6
size: once
D: NA
J: TRBJ2-5
length: 12
DNA: TGTGCCACAGAGGTGGGAGGAGAGACCCAGTACTTC
CDR3: CATEVGGETQYF

V: TRBV28
size: NA
D: NA
J: TRBJ1-2
length: 12
DNA: TGTGCCAGCAGTTTTCCAGGGCGAGGCTACACCTTC
CDR3: CASSFPGRGYTF

V: TRBV6-5
size: NA
D: NA
J: TRBJ1-1
length: 15
DNA: TGTGCCAGCAGCCTTAAAGGGAGTACGAACACTGAAGCTTTCTTT
CDR3: CASSLKGSTNTEAFF

V: TRBV16
size: large
D: NA
J: TRBJ1-2
length: 17
DNA: TGTGCCAGCAGCCAATCGGATCTCGGGGGGTCTGGCTATGGCTACACCTTC
CDR3: CASSQSDLGGSGYGYTF

V: TRBV28
size: large
D: NA
J: TRBJ2-7
length: 13
DNA: TGTGCCAGCAGTGTGGGCTACCACTACGAGCAGTACTTC
CDR3: CASSVGYHYEQYF

V: TRBV6-1
size: NA
D: NA
J: TRBJ1-1
length: 15
DNA: TGTGCCAGCAGTGAATGGCGGGCTTCCCCCACTGAAGCTTTCTTT
CDR3: CASSEWRASPTEAFF

V: TRBV11-3
size: NA
D: TRBD1
J: TRBJ2-2
length: 13
DNA: TGTGCCAGCAGCGACAGGGTCCTCGGGGAGCTGTTTTTT
CDR3: CASSDRVLGELFF

V: TRBV7-2
size: NA
D: TRBD1
J: TRBJ1-5
length: 15
DNA: TGTGCCAGCAGCTTAGACAGGGGGCGATGGGAGCCCCAGCATTTT
CDR3: CASSLDRGRWEPQHF

V: TRBV6-1
size: NA
D: NA
J: TRBJ2-3
length: 14
DNA: TGTGCCAGCAGACTACAGGGCAGTTCAGATACGCAGTATTTT
CDR3: CASRLQGSSDTQYF

V: TRBV5-1
size: NA
D: NA
J: TRBJ2-3
length: 15
DNA: TGCGCCAGCAGCCCCGAAGTGGATGGGAGACTGGCGCAGTATTTT
CDR3: CASSPEVDGRLAQYF

V: TRBV29-1
size: NA
D: TRBD1
J: TRBJ2-2
length: 14
DNA: TGCAGCGTTGCAGGACAGGGGGTTACCGGGGAGCTGTTTTTT
CDR3: CSVAGQGVTGELFF

V: TRBV6-5
size: NA
D: TRBD1
J: TRBJ2-5
length: 14
DNA: TGTGCCAGCAGTTACCGGACAGGTCAAGAGACCCAGTACTTC
CDR3: CASSYRTGQETQYF

V: TRBV2
size: once
D: NA
J: TRBJ1-2
length: 14
DNA: TGTGCCAGCAGTGTAAACAGGGTAAACTATGGCTACACCTTC
CDR3: CASSVNRVNYGYTF

V: TRBV6-4
size: NA
D: TRBD2
J: TRBJ2-3
length: 16
DNA: TGTGCCAGCAGTGACGGGTCGGGAGGGCGCACAGATACGCAGTATTTT
CDR3: CASSDGSGGRTDTQYF

V: TRBV4-1
size: NA
D: TRBD1
J: TRBJ2-5
length: 19
DNA: TGCGCCAGCAGCCAAGATCAGCATTCGAAGGGGGCGGCTAAAGAGGCCCAGTACTTC
CDR3: CASSQDQHSKGAAKEAQYF

V: TRBV30
size: once
D: TRBD2
J: TRBJ2-5
length: 16
DNA: TGTGCCTGGAGTCTCGCGGCGGGGGGCCGTTTTAAGACCCAGTACTTC
CDR3: CAWSLAAGGRFKTQYF

V: TRBV6-5
size: medium-sized
D: NA
J: TRBJ2-2
length: 14
DNA: TGTGCCATCCGGAGCAGGGGAAACACCGGGGAGCTGTTTTTT
CDR3: CAIRSRGNTGELFF

V: TRBV11-2
size: NA
D: TRBD1
J: TRBJ2-7
length: 15
DNA: TGTGCCAGCAGCTTGGTCGGGACAGGGACCTACGAGCAGTACTTC
CDR3: CASSLVGTGTYEQYF

V: TRBV7-2
size: NA
D: NA
J: TRBJ2-7
length: 15
DNA: TGTGCCAGCAGCTTACGGGATAATGGCCCCTACGAGCAGTACTTC
CDR3: CASSLRDNGPYEQYF

V: TRBV6-1
size: NA
D: TRBD1
J: TRBJ1-2
length: 16
DNA: TGTGCCAGCAGTGGAGTCCCGGGACAGGGGCACTATGGCTACACCTTC
CDR3: CASSGVPGQGHYGYTF

V: TRBV5-6
size: NA
D: TRBD2
J: TRBJ2-5
length: 19
DNA: TGTGCCAGCAGCTTCTTCACTAGCGGGGATAGAGGGAAGGTCGAGACCCAGTACTTC
CDR3: CASSFFTSGDRGKVETQYF

V: TRBV30
size: NA
D: TRBD2
J: TRBJ2-3
length: 16
DNA: TGTGCCTGGGGAAGGGGAGCGGGGGGGGGTCCAGATACGCAGTATTTT
CDR3: CAWGRGAGGGPDTQYF

V: TRBV11-2
size: NA
D: TRBD2
J: TRBJ2-5
length: 16
DNA: TGTGCCAGCAGCTTATGGGACGGCGGGAGTCGGGAGACCCAGTACTTC
CDR3: CASSLWDGGSRETQYF

V: TRBV29-1
size: NA
D: TRBD2
J: TRBJ2-5
length: 15
DNA: TGCAGCGTAATGACGACCGGGACTATGCAAGAGACCCAGTACTTC
CDR3: CSVMTTGTMQETQYF

V: TRBV6-5
size: NA
D: NA
J: TRBJ1-1
length: 13
DNA: TGTGCCAGCAGTGAAAACAGGGACACTGAAGCTTTCTTT
CDR3: CASSENRDTEAFF

V: TRBV6-6
size: NA
D: NA
J: TRBJ2-2
length: 15
DNA: TGTGCCAGCAGCCGAGGGATCGCCGGAGGCGGGGAGCTGTTTTTT
CDR3: CASSRGIAGGGELFF

V: TRBV2
size: NA
D: TRBD2
J: TRBJ2-5
length: 14
DNA: TGTGCCAGCAGCCGGGCGGGGGTACAAGAGACCCAGTACTTC
CDR3: CASSRAGVQETQYF

V: TRBV5-1
size: NA
D: TRBD1
J: TRBJ1-4
length: 16
DNA: TGCGCCAGCAGCTTTGAAACGGGACAGGGACGTGAAAAACTGTTTTTT
CDR3: CASSFETGQGREKLFF

V: TRBV6-6
size: NA
D: NA
J: TRBJ1-6
length: 12
DNA: TGTGCCAGCAGGCTAAATAATTCACCCCTCCACTTT
CDR3: CASRLNNSPLHF

V: TRBV5-5
size: NA
D: NA
J: TRBJ2-2
length: 15
DNA: TGTGCCAGCAGCTTGAGGGAGGTGGACACCGGGGAGCTGTTTTTT
CDR3: CASSLREVDTGELFF

V: TRBV19
size: NA
D: TRBD1
J: TRBJ1-1
length: 19
DNA: TGTGCCAGTAGTACTGGACAGGGGACGGTTGGAGTGGGGAACACTGAAGCTTTCTTT
CDR3: CASSTGQGTVGVGNTEAFF